The clone carrying this T cell receptor beta chain was found once. The data originate from a study of shared clonotypes between healthy human individuals. The V gene lost 4 bases and the J gene lost 2 bases, with 18 bases spanning the gap. The germline V gene encodes CDR1 SGHDT and CDR2 YYEEEE. This CDR3 contains 16 residues. The method was immunoSEQ multiplex PCR; TCRdb's version includes in-frame clones alone and lacks a portion of them. The table includes about 2.1 million clones, about 93% detected once. The naive CD8 subset, CD45RO-negative cells positively selected for CCR7, excluded terminally differentiated effector memory CD45RA+ cells. Donors were healthy HIV-negative adults without recently reported acute infections or vaccinations.

Sequenced: naive CD8+ T cells from PBMCs. The chain has TRBV5-6 and TRBJ1-1; TRBD1 might be the D (6 bases). This TCR was recovered from a young man in good health. Some clones in this sample may be carry-over from other donors' samples. The CDR3 sequence: CASSTGGGGHNTEAFF. The CDR3 DNA is TGTGCCAGCAGCACGGGTGGAGGGGGACATAACACTGAAGCTTTCTTT.